The present T cell receptor beta chain was sequenced within a study of blood T cells in healthy people across ages. Alongside a J-beta primer mix, a sample-barcoded 5' primer served in a second PCR lasting about 7 to 12 cycles. A single record per CDR3 protein comes from TCRdb applying MiXCR to the 5' RACE reads. The sample contains fewer than 900,000 distinct CDR3 sequences, around 46% of which appear only once. V was clipped by 6 bases and J by 0 bases, with 9 bases between them. The CDR3 extends over 14 amino acids. Looked up from germline, CDR1 is LGHDT and CDR2 is YNNKEL (reference sequence). Whole-study findings and limits: Whereas aged donors had fewer naive CD4+ cells, long-lived donors had more of them and higher diversity.

Note on this clonotype: Its cognate antigen is unknown.

The rearrangement uses TRBV3-1 and TRBJ1-3; D is unclear. The sequence derives from a woman aged 60-75 years in good health. The sequenced sample was blood. The CDR3 protein is CASRWAASGNTIYF. The CDR3 DNA follows: TGTGCCAGCAGGTGGGCCGCCTCTGGAAACACCATATATTTT. The full variable domain, rest sourced from reference TRBV3-1 and TRBJ1-3, is DTAVSQTPKYLVTQMGNDKSIKCEQNLGHDTMYWYKQDSKKFLKIMFSYNNKELIINETVPNRFSPKSPDKAHLNLHINSLELGDSAVYFCASRWAASGNTIYFGEGSWLTVV.